A selection of T cell receptor beta chains follows, all from one sample in a study of T cell clones after liver transplantation. The protocol was immunoSEQ multiplex PCR, while the TCRdb copy is restricted to in-frame clones and leaves out a portion. The data show about 71,000 clones, roughly 80% seen once. The sample in question was CD4+ T cells from blood, obtained 12 months after liver transplant. All receptors come from a human patient who received a liver transplant. Some T cells may possibly be graft donor cells. Each CDR3 is given with its conserved first and last residue. A D gene is named only where the DNA matches it firmly. Size is stated for part of the rows, as once, few or many counts, or as a class when the clone is expanded.

v_call	d_call	clone_size	j_call	cdr3_aa	cdr3_nt
TRBV15	NA	NA	TRBJ2-7	CATSRGAVEASMRGYF	TGTGCCACCAGCAGAGGGGCAGTAGAAGCTAGCATGAGGGGGTACTTC
TRBV28	TRBD1	NA	TRBJ1-1	CASRPGTGVNTEAFF	TGTGCCAGCAGGCCGGGGACAGGTGTGAACACTGAAGCTTTCTTT
TRBV6-1	NA	NA	TRBJ1-5	CASSEARSGRGSNQPQHF	TGTGCCAGCAGTGAAGCGAGGAGTGGTCGCGGTAGCAATCAGCCCCAGCATTTT
TRBV9	NA	few	TRBJ2-1	CASSTHGNEQFF	TGTGCCAGCAGCACCCACGGGAATGAGCAGTTCTTC
TRBV4-1	NA	NA	TRBJ2-1	CASSQEGLSSSYNEQFF	TGCGCCAGCAGCCAAGAGGGACTTTCCAGCTCCTACAATGAGCAGTTCTTC
TRBV27	NA	NA	TRBJ2-7	CASSPWESYEQYF	TGTGCCAGCAGCCCTTGGGAGTCCTACGAGCAGTACTTC
TRBV27	TRBD1	NA	TRBJ1-1	CASCDRGNRRTEAFF	TGTGCCAGCTGTGACAGGGGTAATAGACGAACTGAAGCTTTCTTT
TRBV28	NA	few	TRBJ1-1	CASRLEEAEAFF	TGTGCCAGCAGGTTGGAGGAGGCTGAAGCTTTCTTT
TRBV7-2	TRBD2	NA	TRBJ2-3	CASSSGTSGSGTQYF	TGTGCCAGCAGCTCCGGGACTAGCGGGAGCGGGACGCAGTATTTT
TRBV5-1	NA	NA	TRBJ2-1	CASSLELYNEQFF	TGCGCCAGCAGCTTGGAACTTTACAATGAGCAGTTCTTC
TRBV28	TRBD1	NA	TRBJ1-2	CASSLDRDYGYTF	TGTGCCAGCAGCCTAGACAGGGACTATGGCTACACCTTC
TRBV2	NA	NA	TRBJ2-5	CAIKSGRGETQYF	TGTGCCATAAAATCAGGCCGGGGGGAGACCCAGTACTTC
TRBV11-3	NA	NA	TRBJ2-7	CASSERGETEQYF	TGTGCCAGCAGCGAACGTGGGGAAACCGAGCAGTACTTC
TRBV4-1	NA	NA	TRBJ1-4	CASSQPRQGGYEKLFF	TGCGCCAGCAGCCAACCGAGACAAGGAGGATATGAAAAACTGTTTTTT
TRBV7-9	NA	NA	TRBJ2-7	CASNRWGEQYF	TGTGCCAGCAACCGGTGGGGGGAGCAGTACTTC
TRBV7-9	TRBD1	once	TRBJ1-4	CASSLVGRQGSNEKLFF	TGTGCCAGCAGCTTAGTGGGGAGACAGGGGAGTAATGAAAAACTGTTTTTT
TRBV18	NA	NA	TRBJ1-1	CASSPREMTNTEAFF	TGTGCCAGCTCACCACGGGAGATGACGAACACTGAAGCTTTCTTT
TRBV5-1	NA	NA	TRBJ1-5	CASSPEGGQPQHF	TGCGCCAGCAGCCCGGAGGGGGGCCAGCCCCAGCATTTT
TRBV5-1	NA	few	TRBJ1-1	CASSFSPSTEAFF	TGCGCCAGCAGCTTTTCCCCGAGCACTGAAGCTTTCTTT
TRBV6-6	TRBD1	NA	TRBJ2-2	CASRPKTGLYIGELFF	TGTGCCAGCAGACCCAAGACAGGGCTTTACATCGGGGAGCTGTTTTTT
TRBV6-1	NA	once	TRBJ1-1	CASRHRAKDTEAFF	TGTGCCAGCAGGCACAGGGCTAAGGACACTGAAGCTTTCTTT
TRBV6-6	NA	NA	TRBJ1-1	CASSYDGTANTEAFF	TGTGCCAGCAGTTACGACGGGACGGCGAACACTGAAGCTTTCTTT
TRBV14	NA	once	TRBJ1-5	CASSLDNYQPQHF	TGTGCCAGCAGCCTCGACAATTATCAGCCCCAGCATTTT
TRBV18	TRBD1	NA	TRBJ1-5	CASSPGQGRQPQHF	TGTGCCAGCTCACCAGGACAGGGTAGACAGCCCCAGCATTTT
TRBV6-5	NA	NA	TRBJ2-3	CASSHLPVREPTQYF	TGTGCCAGCAGTCACCTACCTGTCCGGGAGCCTACGCAGTATTTT
TRBV11-2	NA	NA	TRBJ2-2	CASSSAKGGKSGELFF	TGTGCCAGCAGCTCGGCCAAGGGGGGCAAGAGCGGGGAGCTGTTTTTT
TRBV5-1	NA	NA	TRBJ2-1	CASSLMDRYYNEQFF	TGCGCCAGCAGCTTGATGGACAGATATTACAATGAGCAGTTCTTC
TRBV6-1	TRBD1	few	TRBJ1-2	CASSYDRGYGYTF	TGTGCCAGCTCATACGACAGGGGCTATGGCTACACCTTC
TRBV28	TRBD1	NA	TRBJ1-4	CASSPGTGRGGSEKLFF	TGTGCCAGCAGCCCCGGGACAGGGAGAGGAGGGAGTGAAAAACTGTTTTTT
TRBV28	NA	NA	TRBJ2-7	CASSFPNRYEQYF	TGTGCCAGCAGTTTTCCGAACAGGTACGAGCAGTACTTC
TRBV20-1	NA	NA	TRBJ2-7	CSQKDPYEQYF	TGCAGCCAGAAAGATCCCTACGAGCAGTACTTC
TRBV7-2	TRBD1	NA	TRBJ2-5	CASSPGTVQETQYF	TGTGCCAGCAGCCCCGGGACAGTCCAAGAGACCCAGTACTTC
TRBV6-6	NA	NA	TRBJ2-5	CAGSRRQETQYF	TGTGCCGGATCTAGAAGGCAAGAGACCCAGTACTTC
TRBV27	TRBD1	once	TRBJ1-2	CASSLSRQGFYGYTF	TGTGCCAGCAGTTTAAGCCGACAGGGGTTCTATGGCTACACCTTC
TRBV5-1	TRBD1	NA	TRBJ2-1	CASSRGTGAYNEQFF	TGCGCCAGCAGCCGCGGGACAGGGGCCTACAATGAGCAGTTCTTC
TRBV30	NA	once	TRBJ2-2	CAWSVFSHGELFF	TGTGCCTGGAGTGTTTTCTCACACGGGGAGCTGTTTTTT
TRBV5-6	TRBD2	NA	TRBJ2-7	CASSLILAGPYYEQYF	TGTGCCAGCAGCTTGATTCTAGCGGGGCCATATTACGAGCAGTACTTC
TRBV6-5	TRBD1	NA	TRBJ1-5	CAGRQGAAQPQHF	TGTGCCGGCAGACAGGGGGCGGCTCAGCCCCAGCATTTT
TRBV6-1	NA	NA	TRBJ1-2	CASSVVRVNYGYTF	TGTGCCAGCAGTGTGGTCAGGGTTAACTATGGCTACACCTTC
TRBV11-2	TRBD2	NA	TRBJ2-7	CASSPRTSGPYEQYF	TGTGCCAGCAGCCCAAGGACTAGCGGTCCCTACGAGCAGTACTTC
TRBV19	NA	few	TRBJ1-5	CASSIGGPRGQPQHF	TGTGCCAGTAGTATCGGGGGGCCCAGGGGCCAGCCCCAGCATTTT
TRBV27	NA	NA	TRBJ1-1	CASKRNTEAFF	TGTGCCAGCAAAAGGAACACTGAAGCTTTCTTT
TRBV2	NA	once	TRBJ2-3	CASRRLDWGTDTQYF	TGTGCCAGCAGACGACTAGATTGGGGCACAGATACGCAGTATTTT
TRBV7-9	NA	NA	TRBJ2-7	CASSFLHEQYF	TGTGCCAGCAGCTTTCTCCACGAGCAGTACTTC
TRBV10-3	NA	NA	TRBJ2-1	CAILPGGGTSYNEQFF	TGTGCCATCCTCCCAGGAGGGGGCACGTCCTACAATGAGCAGTTCTTC
TRBV6-1	TRBD2	NA	TRBJ2-7	CASSGASGYEQYF	TGTGCCAGCAGTGGGGCTAGCGGCTACGAGCAGTACTTC
TRBV4-1	NA	NA	TRBJ2-7	CASSLSGGLAVYEQYF	TGCGCCAGCAGCCTCTCTGGGGGGCTAGCGGTTTACGAGCAGTACTTC
TRBV5-1	TRBD1	few	TRBJ1-1	CASSFQGEATEAFF	TGCGCCAGCAGCTTTCAGGGGGAGGCAACTGAAGCTTTCTTT
TRBV7-2	NA	NA	TRBJ2-1	CASSPTNSDHEQFF	TGTGCCAGCAGCCCTACCAACTCGGACCATGAGCAGTTCTTC
TRBV18	TRBD2	few	TRBJ2-5	CASSPGLAGEETQYF	TGTGCCAGCTCACCAGGACTAGCGGGAGAAGAGACCCAGTACTTC
TRBV30	NA	NA	TRBJ2-1	CAWRRVNEQFF	TGTGCCTGGAGGAGGGTCAATGAGCAGTTCTTC
TRBV5-1	NA	NA	TRBJ1-2	CASSPGRGGPEIGYTF	TGCGCCAGCAGCCCAGGGAGGGGAGGGCCCGAGATTGGCTACACCTTC
TRBV5-1	TRBD1	NA	TRBJ1-4	CASSFTGTGSNEKLFF	TGCGCCAGCAGCTTCACCGGGACAGGGTCTAATGAAAAACTGTTTTTT
TRBV19	NA	NA	TRBJ1-2	CASSTTYGVHGYTF	TGTGCCAGTAGTACAACCTATGGTGTACATGGCTACACCTTC
TRBV18	NA	NA	TRBJ2-7	CASSPNREYEQYF	TGTGCCAGCTCACCGAACAGGGAATACGAGCAGTACTTC
TRBV5-1	TRBD1	NA	TRBJ1-2	CASSRGGEDYGYTF	TGCGCCAGCAGCCGAGGGGGCGAGGACTATGGCTACACCTTC
TRBV18	NA	NA	TRBJ1-1	CASSPWRGNTEAFF	TGTGCCAGCTCACCTTGGAGGGGAAACACTGAAGCTTTCTTT
TRBV15	TRBD1	NA	TRBJ1-2	CATSRGGQSYGYTF	TGTGCCACCAGCAGAGGGGGACAGTCCTATGGCTACACCTTC
TRBV5-1	NA	NA	TRBJ1-1	CASSLPRQNTEAFF	TGCGCCAGCAGCTTGCCTCGTCAGAACACTGAAGCTTTCTTT
TRBV6-1	TRBD1	NA	TRBJ1-2	CASGRQGWGINGYTF	TGTGCCAGCGGACGACAGGGTTGGGGTATTAATGGCTACACCTTC